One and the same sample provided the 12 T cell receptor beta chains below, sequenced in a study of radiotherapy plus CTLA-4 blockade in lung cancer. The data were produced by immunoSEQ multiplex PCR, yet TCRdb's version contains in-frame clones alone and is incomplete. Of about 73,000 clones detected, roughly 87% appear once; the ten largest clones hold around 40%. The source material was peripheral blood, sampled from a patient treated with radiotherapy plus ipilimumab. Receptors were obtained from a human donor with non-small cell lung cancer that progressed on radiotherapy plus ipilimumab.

The CDR3 DNA sequence: TGTGCCAGCAGTCCCCGAACCTCTGGGGCCAACGTCCTGACTTTC. Its translation is CASSPRTSGANVLTF. V is TRBV6-1 and J is TRBJ2-6; no clear D gene. V was trimmed by 5 bases and J by 0 bases, leaving 8 bases between them. The CDR3 runs to 15 residues. CDR1 MNHNS and CDR2 SASEGT come from the germline V gene.

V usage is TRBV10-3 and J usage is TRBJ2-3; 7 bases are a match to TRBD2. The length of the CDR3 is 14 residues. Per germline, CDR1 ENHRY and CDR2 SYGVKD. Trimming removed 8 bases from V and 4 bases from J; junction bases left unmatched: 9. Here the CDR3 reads CAIPGLVGPDTQYF. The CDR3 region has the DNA TGTGCCATCCCCGGACTAGTCGGTCCAGATACGCAGTATTTT.

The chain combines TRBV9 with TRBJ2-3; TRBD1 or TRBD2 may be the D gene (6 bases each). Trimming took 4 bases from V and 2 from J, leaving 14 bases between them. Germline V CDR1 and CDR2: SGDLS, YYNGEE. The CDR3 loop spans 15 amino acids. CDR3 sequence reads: CASSPRWGATDTQYF. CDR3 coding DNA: TGTGCCAGCAGCCCCAGATGGGGGGCCACAGATACGCAGTATTTT.

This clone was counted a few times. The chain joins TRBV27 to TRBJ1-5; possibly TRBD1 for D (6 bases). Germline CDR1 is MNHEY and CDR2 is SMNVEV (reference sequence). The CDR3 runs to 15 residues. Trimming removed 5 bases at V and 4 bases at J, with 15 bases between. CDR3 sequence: CASSPTPTGNQPQHF. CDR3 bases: TGTGCCAGCAGTCCGACACCAACAGGGAATCAGCCCCAGCATTTT.

The CDR3, as DNA: TGTGCCAGCAGTGTGCGCATGGGCAATCAGCCCCAGCATTTT. It codes for CASSVRMGNQPQHF. The rearrangement joins TRBV2 to TRBJ1-5; D call uncertain. This CDR3 is built from 14 residues. V lost 4 bases, J lost 2 bases, and 9 bases lay in between. Germline-derived CDR1 and CDR2 are SNHLY and FYNNEI.

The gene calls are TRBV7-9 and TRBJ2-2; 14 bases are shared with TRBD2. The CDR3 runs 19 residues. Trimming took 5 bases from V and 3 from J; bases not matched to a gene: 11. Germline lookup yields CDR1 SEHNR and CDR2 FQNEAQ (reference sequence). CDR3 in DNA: TGTGCCAGCAGCCTAACACGGACTAGCGGGAGGCGGTACACCGGGGAGCTGTTTTTT. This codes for CASSLTRTSGRRYTGELFF.

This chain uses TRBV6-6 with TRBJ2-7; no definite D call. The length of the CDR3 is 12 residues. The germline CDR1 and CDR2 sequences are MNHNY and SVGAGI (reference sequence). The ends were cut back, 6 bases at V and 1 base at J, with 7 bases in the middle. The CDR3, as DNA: TGTGCCAGCAGCCCCACATCCTACGAGCAGTACTTC. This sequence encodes CASSPTSYEQYF.

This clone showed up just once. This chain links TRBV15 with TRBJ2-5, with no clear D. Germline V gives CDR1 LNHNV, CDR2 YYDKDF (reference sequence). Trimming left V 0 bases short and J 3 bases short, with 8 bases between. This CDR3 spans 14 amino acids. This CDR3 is CATSRDQHEETQYF. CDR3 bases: TGTGCCACCAGCAGAGATCAACACGAAGAGACCCAGTACTTC.

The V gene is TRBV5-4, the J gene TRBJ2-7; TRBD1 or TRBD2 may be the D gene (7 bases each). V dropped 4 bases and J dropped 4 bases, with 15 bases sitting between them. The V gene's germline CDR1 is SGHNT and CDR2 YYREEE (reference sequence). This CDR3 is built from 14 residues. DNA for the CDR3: TGTGCCAGCAGCGTCCAGGGGGGGCCGTACGAGCAGTACTTC. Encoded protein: CASSVQGGPYEQYF.

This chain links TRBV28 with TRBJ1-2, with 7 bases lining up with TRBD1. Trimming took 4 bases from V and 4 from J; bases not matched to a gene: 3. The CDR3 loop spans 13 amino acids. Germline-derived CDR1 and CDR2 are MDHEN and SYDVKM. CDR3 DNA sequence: TGTGCCAGCAGTTATGGACAGGTCTATGGCTACACCTTC. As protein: CASSYGQVYGYTF.

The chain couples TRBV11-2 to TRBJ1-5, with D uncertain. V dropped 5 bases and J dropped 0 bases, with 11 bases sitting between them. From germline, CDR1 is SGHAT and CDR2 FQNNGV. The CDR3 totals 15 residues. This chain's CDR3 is CASSTTKSSNQPQHF. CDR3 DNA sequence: TGTGCCAGCAGCACGACCAAGAGTAGCAATCAGCCCCAGCATTTT. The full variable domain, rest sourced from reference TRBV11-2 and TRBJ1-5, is EAGVAQSPRYKIIEKRQSVAFWCNPISGHATLYWYQQILGQGPKLLIQFQNNGVVDDSQLPKDRFSAERLKGVDSTLKIQPAKLEDSAVYLCASSTTKSSNQPQHFGDGTRLSIL.

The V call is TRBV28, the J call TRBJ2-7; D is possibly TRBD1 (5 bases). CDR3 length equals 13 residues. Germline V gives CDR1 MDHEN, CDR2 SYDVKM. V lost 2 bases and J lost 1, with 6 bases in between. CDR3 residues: CASSLKGSYEQYF. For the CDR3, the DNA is TGTGCCAGCAGTTTAAAGGGGTCCTACGAGCAGTACTTC.